This T cell receptor (beta chain) emerged from a study of T cell responses to AZD1222 COVID-19 vaccine. Study-wide points: Spike was spanned by vaccine-associated CD4 TCRs, with dominance at 160-218 and 743-854.

V dropped 3 bases and J dropped 8; count of bases not matched to a gene: 12. This CDR3 spans 15 amino acids. Germline assignment: CDR1 LGHDT and CDR2 YNNKEL (reference sequence). Points on this clone: Antigen specificity is unknown.

The data were produced by immunoSEQ multiplex PCR, yet TCRdb's version contains in-frame clones alone and is incomplete. This repertoire shows about 70,000 clones, approximately 81% found once; its top ten account for roughly 22%. This clonotype originated in an adult in good health. The chain is built from TRBV3-1 (or the pseudogene TRBV3-2) and TRBJ1-2; 7 bases fit TRBD1. Material: peripheral blood, obtained on day 0 of AZD1222 vaccination. The CDR3 sequence is CASSHLDRQGEGYTF. The CDR3 DNA follows: TGTGCCAGCAGCCATCTCGACCGACAGGGCGAAGGCTACACCTTC.